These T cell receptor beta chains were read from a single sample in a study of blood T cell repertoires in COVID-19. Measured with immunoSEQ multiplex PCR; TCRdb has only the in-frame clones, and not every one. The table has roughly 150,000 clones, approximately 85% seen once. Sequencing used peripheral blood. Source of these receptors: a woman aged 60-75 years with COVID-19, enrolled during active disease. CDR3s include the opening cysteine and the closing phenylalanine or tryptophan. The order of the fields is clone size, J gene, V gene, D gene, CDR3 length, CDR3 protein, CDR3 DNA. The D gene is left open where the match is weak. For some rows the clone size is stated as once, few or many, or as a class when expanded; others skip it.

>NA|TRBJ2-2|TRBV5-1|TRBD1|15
CASSLDRVSTGELFF
TGCGCCAGCAGCTTAGACAGGGTCTCCACCGGGGAGCTGTTTTTT
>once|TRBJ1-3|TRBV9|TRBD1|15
CASSVEDRAGNTIYF
TGTGCCAGCAGCGTAGAGGACAGGGCTGGAAACACCATATATTTT
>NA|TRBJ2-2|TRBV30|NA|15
CAWSVPGGVIGELFF
TGTGCCTGGAGTGTACCGGGCGGGGTTATCGGGGAGCTGTTTTTT
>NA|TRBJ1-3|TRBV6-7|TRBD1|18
CASSLSGQGTTSGNTIYF
TGTGCCAGCAGTTTGTCCGGACAGGGGACGACCTCTGGAAACACCATATATTTT
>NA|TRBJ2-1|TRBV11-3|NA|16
CASSLGAGPGASEQFF
TGTGCCAGCAGCTTAGGAGCAGGTCCTGGGGCTAGTGAGCAGTTCTTC
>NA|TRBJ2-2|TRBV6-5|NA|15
CASSRQASNTGELFF
TGTGCCAGCAGTCGGCAGGCTTCGAACACCGGGGAGCTGTTTTTT
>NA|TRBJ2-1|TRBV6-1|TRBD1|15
CASSDTGGSYNEQFF
TGTGCCAGCAGTGACACAGGGGGCTCCTACAATGAGCAGTTCTTC
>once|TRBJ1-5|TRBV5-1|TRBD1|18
CASSGLRDRGLRYEPQHF
TGCGCCAGCAGTGGACTCCGGGACAGGGGGCTACGGTACGAGCCCCAGCATTTT
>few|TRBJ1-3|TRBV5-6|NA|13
CASSLEVAGAIYF
TGTGCCAGCAGCTTGGAAGTGGCAGGGGCCATATATTTT
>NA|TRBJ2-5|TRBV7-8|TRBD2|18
CASSLRLGAGGVSRAQYF
TGTGCCAGCAGCTTACGGTTGGGCGCGGGGGGCGTCAGCCGGGCCCAGTACTTC
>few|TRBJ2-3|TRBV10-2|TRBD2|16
CASSELIRRGADTQYF
TGCGCCAGCAGTGAGTTAATCAGGCGGGGGGCAGATACGCAGTATTTT
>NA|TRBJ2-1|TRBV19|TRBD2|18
CASSQLRRAGGPRDEQFF
TGTGCCAGTAGCCAACTGAGGAGAGCGGGAGGGCCGCGGGATGAGCAGTTCTTC
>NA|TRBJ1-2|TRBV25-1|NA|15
CASSGRWEGSGGYTF
TGTGCCAGCAGTGGTCGGTGGGAGGGATCAGGTGGCTACACCTTC
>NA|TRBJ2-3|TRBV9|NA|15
CASSVGPGDTDTQYF
TGTGCCAGCAGCGTAGGGCCCGGGGACACAGATACGCAGTATTTT
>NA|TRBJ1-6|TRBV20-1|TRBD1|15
CSASQGQGYNSPLHF
TGCAGTGCTAGTCAGGGACAGGGGTATAATTCACCCCTCCACTTT
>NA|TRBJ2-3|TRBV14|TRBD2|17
CASSGLARGRRTDTQYF
TGTGCCAGCAGCGGACTAGCACGCGGGAGAAGGACAGATACGCAGTATTTT
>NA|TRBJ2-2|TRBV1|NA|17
CTSSRDPTDRGTGELFF
TGCACCAGCAGCCGCGATCCAACCGACAGGGGGACCGGGGAGCTGTTTTTT
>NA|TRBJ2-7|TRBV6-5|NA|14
CASKSGVAGYEQYF
TGTGCCAGCAAGTCAGGGGTAGCGGGTTACGAGCAGTACTTC
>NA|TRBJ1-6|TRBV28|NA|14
CASSPASLDSPLHF
TGTGCCAGCAGTCCCGCCAGTTTGGATTCACCCCTCCACTTT
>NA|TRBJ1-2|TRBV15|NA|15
CATSRQARDNYGYTF
TGTGCCACCAGCAGACAGGCGCGGGATAACTATGGCTACACCTTC
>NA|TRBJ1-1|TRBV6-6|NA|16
CASSYLAVEVLTEAFF
TGTGCCAGCAGTTACTTGGCGGTGGAGGTCCTGACTGAAGCTTTCTTT
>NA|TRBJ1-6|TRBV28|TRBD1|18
CASRADRGVGSYNSPLHF
TGTGCCAGCAGGGCTGACAGGGGCGTCGGTTCCTATAATTCACCCCTCCACTTT
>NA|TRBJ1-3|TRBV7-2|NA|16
CASSLAVVSSGNTIYF
TGTGCCAGCAGCTTAGCGGTGGTGAGCTCTGGAAACACCATATATTTT
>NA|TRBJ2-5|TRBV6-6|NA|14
CASSYSEVQETQYF
TGTGCCAGCAGTTACTCTGAGGTTCAAGAGACCCAGTACTTC
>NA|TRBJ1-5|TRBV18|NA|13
CASSPGGEQPQHF
TGTGCCAGCTCACCGGGGGGGGAACAGCCCCAGCATTTT
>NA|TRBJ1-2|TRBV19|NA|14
CASSIAQANYGYTF
TGTGCCAGTAGTATAGCGCAGGCCAACTATGGCTACACCTTC
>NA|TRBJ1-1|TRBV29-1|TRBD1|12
CSARDSGTEAFF
TGCAGCGCCCGGGACAGTGGCACTGAAGCTTTCTTT
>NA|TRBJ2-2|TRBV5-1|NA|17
CASSLEPPGGNTGELFF
TGCGCCAGCAGCTTAGAGCCACCCGGAGGGAACACCGGGGAGCTGTTTTTT
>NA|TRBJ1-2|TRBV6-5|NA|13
CASSYVPLHGYTF
TGTGCCAGCAGTTACGTCCCACTTCACGGCTACACCTTC
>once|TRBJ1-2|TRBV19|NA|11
CASSIDNGYTF
TGTGCCAGTAGTATAGATAATGGCTACACCTTC
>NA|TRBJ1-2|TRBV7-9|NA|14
CASSLETPAGGYTF
TGTGCCAGCAGCTTGGAGACTCCAGCGGGGGGCTACACCTTC
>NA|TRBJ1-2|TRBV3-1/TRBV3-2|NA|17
CASSLAPQEARNYGYTF
TGTGCCAGCAGCCTTGCCCCCCAAGAGGCGAGGAACTATGGCTACACCTTC
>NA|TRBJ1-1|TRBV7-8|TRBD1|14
CASSLAQGDTEAFF
TGTGCCAGCAGCTTAGCACAGGGGGATACTGAAGCTTTCTTT
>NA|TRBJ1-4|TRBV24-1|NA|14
CATSETGINEKLFF
TGTGCCACCAGTGAGACGGGAATTAATGAAAAACTGTTTTTT
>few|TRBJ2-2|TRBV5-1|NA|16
CASSFSGTVNTGELFF
TGCGCCAGCAGCTTTAGTGGAACAGTGAACACCGGGGAGCTGTTTTTT
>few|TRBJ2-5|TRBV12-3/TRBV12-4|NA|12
CASSFYRGTQYF
TGTGCCAGCAGTTTTTATCGGGGGACCCAGTACTTC
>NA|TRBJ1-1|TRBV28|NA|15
CASGTDGRGNTEAFF
TGTGCCAGCGGAACAGATGGACGGGGGAACACTGAAGCTTTCTTT
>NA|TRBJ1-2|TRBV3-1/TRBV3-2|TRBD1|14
CASRGQRGTGGYTF
TGTGCCAGCAGGGGACAGAGAGGTACTGGTGGCTACACCTTC
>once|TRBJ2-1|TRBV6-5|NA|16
CASSYHAGTGVNEQFF
TGTGCCAGCAGTTACCACGCCGGGACTGGGGTGAATGAGCAGTTCTTC
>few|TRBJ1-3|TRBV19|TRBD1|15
CASSIGTASGNTIYF
TGTGCCAGTAGTATTGGGACAGCTTCTGGAAACACCATATATTTT
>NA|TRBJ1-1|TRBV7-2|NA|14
CASSLRGGRAAAFF
TGTGCCAGCAGCTTAAGAGGTGGCAGGGCGGCCGCTTTCTTT
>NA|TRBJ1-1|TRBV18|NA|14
CASSQGGARTEAFF
TGTGCCAGCTCACAAGGGGGGGCCCGCACTGAAGCTTTCTTT
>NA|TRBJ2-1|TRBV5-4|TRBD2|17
CASSFPGLAGRYNEQFF
TGTGCCAGCAGCTTCCCTGGACTAGCGGGACGGTACAATGAGCAGTTCTTC
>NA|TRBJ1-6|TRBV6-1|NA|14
CASSETGGFAPLHF
TGTGCCAGCAGTGAAACCGGGGGATTTGCACCCCTCCACTTT
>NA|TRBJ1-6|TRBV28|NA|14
CASSFRNFNSPLHF
TGTGCCAGCAGTTTCCGTAATTTTAATTCACCCCTCCACTTT
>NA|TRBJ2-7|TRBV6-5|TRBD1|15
CASSGRDRGSYEQYF
TGTGCCAGCAGCGGACGGGACAGGGGCTCCTACGAGCAGTACTTC
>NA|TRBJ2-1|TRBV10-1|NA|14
CASSDRLEENEQFF
TGCGCCAGCAGTGACCGCTTAGAGGAAAATGAGCAGTTCTTC
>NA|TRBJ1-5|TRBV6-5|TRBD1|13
CASSRTGNQPQHF
TGTGCCAGCAGTCGGACAGGGAATCAGCCCCAGCATTTT
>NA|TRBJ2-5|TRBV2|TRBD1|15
CASSWDRSMRETQYF
TGTGCCAGCAGTTGGGACAGGTCCATGAGAGAGACCCAGTACTTC
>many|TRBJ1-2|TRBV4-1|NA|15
CASSQDEGSYYGYTF
TGCGCCAGCAGCCAAGATGAGGGCAGCTACTATGGCTACACCTTC
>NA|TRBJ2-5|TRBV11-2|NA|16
CASSFPGRGIQETQYF
TGTGCCAGCAGCTTCCCGGGACGGGGGATTCAAGAGACCCAGTACTTC
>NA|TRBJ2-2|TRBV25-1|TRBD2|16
CASSVRGGGAAGELFF
TGTGCCAGCAGCGTTAGGGGCGGGGGAGCTGCCGGGGAGCTGTTTTTT
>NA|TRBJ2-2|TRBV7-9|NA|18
CASSPNPGHDLYTGELFF
TGTGCCAGCAGCCCAAACCCCGGACACGACCTTTACACCGGGGAGCTGTTTTTT
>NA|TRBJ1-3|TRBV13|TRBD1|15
CASSGDRGVGNTIYF
TGTGCCAGCAGCGGGGACAGGGGAGTTGGAAACACCATATATTTT
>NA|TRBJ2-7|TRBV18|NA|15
CASSPPGRGDYEQYF
TGTGCCAGCTCACCGCCGGGACGCGGGGACTACGAGCAGTACTTC
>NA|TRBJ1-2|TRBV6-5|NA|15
CASSPYTTGSGGYTF
TGTGCCAGCAGTCCTTACACTACAGGGAGCGGCGGCTACACCTTC
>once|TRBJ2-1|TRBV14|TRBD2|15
CASSRLAGGTNEQFF
TGTGCCAGCAGCCGACTAGCGGGGGGGACCAATGAGCAGTTCTTC
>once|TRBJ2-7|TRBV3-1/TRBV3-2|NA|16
CASSQVGTGESYEQYF
TGTGCCAGCAGCCAAGTTGGAACGGGAGAGTCCTACGAGCAGTACTTC